A single sample gave rise to the 5 T cell receptor beta chains below, sequenced in a study of beta chain features in type 1 diabetes. Findings and caveats of the study: For Type 1 diabetes patients, all four CD4+ subsets carried TCRB CDR3s that were moderately but significantly shorter.

Antigens for these TCRs are unknown. All of the isolated RNA was reverse transcribed, so expressed TCRB transcripts were sequenced. The data were produced by immunoSEQ multiplex PCR, yet TCRdb's version contains in-frame clones alone and is incomplete. The table includes around 600,000 clones, 12% detected once. Material for sequencing was naive CD4+ T cells from blood. These receptors all come from a man aged 25 to 45 with type 1 diabetes.

The chain couples TRBV5-1 to TRBJ2-7, with D maybe TRBD2 (7 bases). The CDR3 length is 17 residues. Trimming took 0 bases from V and 4 from J, leaving 20 bases between them. Germline lookup yields CDR1 SGHRS and CDR2 YFSETQ. CDR3 loop: CASSLEPGGSSKYEQYF. The CDR3 DNA reads as TGCGCCAGCAGCTTGGAACCGGGGGGCTCAAGTAAGTACGAGCAGTACTTC.

DNA of the CDR3: TGTGCCAGCAGTTCCTTCTCCGGGACAGGGTTTACTAATTCACCCCTCCACTTT. As protein: CASSSFSGTGFTNSPLHF. The V gene is TRBV27, the J gene TRBJ1-6, with TRBD1 matching 9 bases. This CDR3 has 18 residues. CDR1 and CDR2 from the germline V gene are MNHEY and SMNVEV (reference sequence). V lost 4 bases to trimming and J lost 6 bases; unmatched junction nucleotides: 13.

A few counts support this clone. V gene TRBV9 combines with J gene TRBJ1-4; no clear D gene. Trimming took 1 base from V and 4 from J, leaving 8 bases between them. The CDR3 has 14 residues. The germline gives CDR1 SGDLS, CDR2 YYNGEE. The CDR3 region has the DNA TGTGCCAGCAGCGTATACTCCAATAATGAAAAACTGTTTTTT. Amino acid sequence: CASSVYSNNEKLFF. Full variable domain (missing parts from reference TRBV9 and TRBJ1-4): DSGVTQTPKHLITATGQRVTLRCSPRSGDLSVYWYQQSLDQGLQFLIQYYNGEERAKGNILERFSAQQFPDLHSELNLSSLELGDSALYFCASSVYSNNEKLFFGSGTQLSVL.

The V and J genes are TRBV9 and TRBJ1-6; 7 bases fit TRBD1. The germline gives CDR1 SGDLS, CDR2 YYNGEE. The CDR3 totals 15 residues. Trimming cost V 4 bases and J 8 bases; bases outside gene matches: 9. The CDR3 reads CASSPTSTGHSPLHF. The CDR3 DNA is TGTGCCAGCAGCCCTACTTCGACAGGGCATTCACCCCTCCACTTT.

This clone was observed a few times. The chain has TRBV9 and TRBJ1-2, with D possibly being TRBD1 (6 bases). From germline, CDR1 is SGDLS and CDR2 YYNGEE. The V end lost 1 base, the J end lost 2 bases, and 12 bases lay between the germline ends. This CDR3 contains 15 residues. CDR3 bases: TGTGCCAGCAGCGTAACAGGGAGGAGAAACTATGGCTACACCTTC. The encoded protein is CASSVTGRRNYGYTF. Together with reference TRBV9 and TRBJ1-2, the CDR3 gives the full variable domain: DSGVTQTPKHLITATGQRVTLRCSPRSGDLSVYWYQQSLDQGLQFLIQYYNGEERAKGNILERFSAQQFPDLHSELNLSSLELGDSALYFCASSVTGRRNYGYTFGSGTRLTVV.